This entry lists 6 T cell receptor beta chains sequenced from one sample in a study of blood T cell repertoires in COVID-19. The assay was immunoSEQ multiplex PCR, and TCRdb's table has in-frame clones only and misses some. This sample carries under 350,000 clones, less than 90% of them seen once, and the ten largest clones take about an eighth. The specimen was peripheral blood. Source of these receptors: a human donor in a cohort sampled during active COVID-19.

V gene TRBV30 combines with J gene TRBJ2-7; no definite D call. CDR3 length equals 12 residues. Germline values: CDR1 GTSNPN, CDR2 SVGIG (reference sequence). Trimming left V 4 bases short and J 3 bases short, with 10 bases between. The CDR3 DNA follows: TGTGCCTGGACCCCCGGTAACTACGAGCAGTACTTC. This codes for CAWTPGNYEQYF.

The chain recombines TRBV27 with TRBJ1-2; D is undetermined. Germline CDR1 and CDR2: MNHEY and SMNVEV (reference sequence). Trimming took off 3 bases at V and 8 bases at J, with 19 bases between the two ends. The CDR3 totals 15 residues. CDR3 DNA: TGTGCCAGCAGTTTTAGCGGCACCAGAATATCAGGCTACACCTTC. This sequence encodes CASSFSGTRISGYTF.

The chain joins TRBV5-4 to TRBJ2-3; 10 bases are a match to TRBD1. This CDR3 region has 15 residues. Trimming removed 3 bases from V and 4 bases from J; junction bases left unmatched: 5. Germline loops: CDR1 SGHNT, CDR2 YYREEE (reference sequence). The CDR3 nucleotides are TGTGCCAGCAGCTCGGGACAGGGGAATCCAGATACGCAGTATTTT. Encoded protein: CASSSGQGNPDTQYF.

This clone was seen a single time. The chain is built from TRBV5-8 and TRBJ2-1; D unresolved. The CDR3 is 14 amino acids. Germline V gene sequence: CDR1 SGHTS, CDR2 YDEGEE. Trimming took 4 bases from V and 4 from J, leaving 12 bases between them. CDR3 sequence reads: CASSLPQRYNEQFF. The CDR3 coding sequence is TGTGCCAGCAGCCTCCCTCAGAGGTACAATGAGCAGTTCTTC.

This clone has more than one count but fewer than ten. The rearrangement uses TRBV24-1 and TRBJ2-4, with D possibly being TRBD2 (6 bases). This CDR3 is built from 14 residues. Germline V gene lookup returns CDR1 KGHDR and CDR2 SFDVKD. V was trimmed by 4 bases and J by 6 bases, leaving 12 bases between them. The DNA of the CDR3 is TGTGCCACCAGTGAAGAGACTAGTCCAAACATTCAGTACTTC. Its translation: CATSEETSPNIQYF.

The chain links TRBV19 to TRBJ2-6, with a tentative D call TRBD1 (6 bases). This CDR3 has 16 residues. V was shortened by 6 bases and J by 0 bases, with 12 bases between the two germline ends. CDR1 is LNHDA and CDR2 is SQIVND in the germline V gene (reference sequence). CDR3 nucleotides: TGTGCCAGTAGGGCAGGGGCCAACTCTGGGGCCAACGTCCTGACTTTC. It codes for CASRAGANSGANVLTF. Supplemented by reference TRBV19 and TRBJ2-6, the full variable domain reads DGGITQSPKYLFRKEGQNVTLSCEQNLNHDAMYWYRQDPGQGLRLIYYSQIVNDFQKGDIAEGYSVSREKKESFPLTVTSAQKNPTAFYLCASRAGANSGANVLTFGAGSRLTVL.